This T cell receptor beta chain was recovered during a study of blood T cell repertoires in COVID-19 (dated by TCRdb to about 2020). Broadly, across the study: Samples from collaborators originated in the United States, Italy and Spain and spanned both the acute and convalescent phases of COVID-19. A freely available public database, intended as a resource for researchers studying the immune response to SARS-CoV-2, is where the repertoires were released. The prospective study material was composed of cDNA or gDNA derived from T cells, B-cell-depleted T cells, or PBMCs. The dataset comprised deeply sampled blood TCRbeta repertoires from subjects exposed to, actively infected with, or recovered from COVID-19. Where available, HLA class I and class II types were obtained from metadata supplied by the sample provider rather than from assay-based typing. A de-identified subject ID, COVID-19 status, age in years and sex were almost always included in the sample metadata. Samples were obtained from the ongoing ImmuneRACE study (first 160 participants) and from 1,000 to 1,500 subjects provided by 6 global collaborators.

Broad study findings and their caveats: The amount of clinical and demographic metadata varied by source and participant and was provided uncurated.

One collaborating source in Seattle enrolled patients while the patients were actively infected and followed the patients over time throughout the course of disease. Collaborating institutions collected whole blood in K2EDTA tubes following their own protocols. For TCRbeta analysis, collaborator samples were shipped as frozen whole blood, as isolated PBMCs, or as DNA extracted from either sample type. A word on this clone: The antigen it recognizes is unknown. One base away there is no much larger clone; base qualities are not given.

TCRbeta CDR3 regions were amplified from genomic DNA using the immunoSEQ Assay, a bias-controlled multiplex PCR. Concerning the study's data processing: Within the assay, amplification of reference gene primers was used to estimate how many nucleated cells each sample contained. To quantify the absolute abundance of each unique TCRbeta CDR3 rearrangement, sequence reads were collapsed and filtered. For each sample, productive Simpson clonality was calculated as the square root of Simpson's diversity index across productive rearrangements. The table was pulled from immuneACCESS by TCRdb, which kept in-frame rearrangements only. Such tables lose some clones; where checked, under half of the loss comes from unresolved V genes, and the rest has no known cause. V and J calls and clone size follow that table, whereas D and trimming were derived from the DNA. In this sample the table shows tens of thousands of clones, under 85% of which occur a single time. In total, the top ten clones hold about 7% of the sample.

V is trimmed back by 7 bases and J by 3 bases, and the junction contains 6 bases that no gene match accounts for. The CDR3, from cysteine to phenylalanine, totals 15 residues. Only the CDR3 DNA is retained, 45 bases long and in frame from the first base. Sequences MNHNY (CDR1) and SVGAGI (CDR2) are obtained from the germline V gene (reference sequence). The receptor's source is a man aged 45-60 years with COVID-19, enrolled during active disease. The source material was peripheral blood. The V gene is TRBV6-6 and the J gene is TRBJ2-1, with TRBD1 identical over 10 junction bases. The sequenced DNA: TGTGCCAGCACCCAGCGGACAGGGGGCTACAATGAGCAGTTCTTC. It is translated as CASTQRTGGYNEQFF.